Below are 16 T cell receptor beta chains sequenced from a single sample in a study of T cell changes during pregnancy in multiple sclerosis. The assay was immunoSEQ multiplex PCR, and TCRdb's table has in-frame clones only and misses some. This sample has some 81,000 clones; just over 90% occur once, and the top ten carry just over 2.5%. This material consisted of peripheral blood, taken after pregnancy. These receptors were obtained from a female donor in good health, enrolled as a control in a pregnancy study.

The V gene is TRBV7-8, the J gene TRBJ1-6; unclear D gene. The germline gives CDR1 SGHVS, CDR2 FQNEAQ. V was cut by 0 bases and J by 6 bases, with 12 bases left in between. This CDR3 spans 16 amino acids. This CDR3 reads CASSLAGRQVNSPLHF. The CDR3 DNA reads TGTGCCAGCAGCTTAGCCGGCCGGCAGGTTAATTCACCCCTCCACTTT. The variable domain in full, with the rest retrieved from reference TRBV7-8 and TRBJ1-6, is GAGVSQSPRYKVAKRGQDVALRCDPISGHVSLFWYQQALGQGPEFLTYFQNEAQLDKSGLPSDRFFAERPEGSVSTLKIQRTQQEDSAVYLCASSLAGRQVNSPLHFGNGTRLTVT.

The chain carries TRBV5-1 and TRBJ2-7, with 7 bases that match TRBD1. Germline V lookup: CDR1 SGHRS, CDR2 YFSETQ. With 1 base clipped from V and 4 bases from J, the junction kept 11 bases outside the gene matches. The CDR3 totals 16 residues. CDR3 amino acids: CASSLTVTGATYEQYF. The CDR3 DNA reads as TGCGCCAGCAGCTTGACGGTTACAGGGGCAACATACGAGCAGTACTTC. The full variable domain, completed using reference TRBV5-1 and TRBJ2-7, is KAGVTQTPRYLIKTRGQQVTLSCSPISGHRSVSWYQQTPGQGLQFLFEYFSETQRNKGNFPGRFSGRQFSNSRSEMNVSTLELGDSALYLCASSLTVTGATYEQYFGPGTRLTVT.

The V call is TRBV28, the J call TRBJ1-2; D not resolved. This CDR3 is 14 amino acids long. Trimming removed 5 bases at V and 8 bases at J, with 18 bases between. CDR1 and CDR2 (germline): MDHEN, SYDVKM. CDR3 protein: CASSTTRRGGGYTF. CDR3 DNA: TGTGCCAGCAGTACCACAAGGCGGGGAGGGGGCTACACCTTC.

This CDR3 is CASSIDLRQEETQYF. CDR3 coding DNA: TGTGCCAGTAGTATAGATCTCCGGCAGGAAGAGACCCAGTACTTC. The V gene is TRBV19, the J gene TRBJ2-5; D unclear. V shed 0 bases and J shed 3 bases, with 11 bases lying between them. Germline V gene lookup returns CDR1 LNHDA and CDR2 SQIVND (reference sequence). The CDR3 is 15 residues long. The whole variable domain, filled in from reference TRBV19 and TRBJ2-5, reads DGGITQSPKYLFRKEGQNVTLSCEQNLNHDAMYWYRQDPGQGLRLIYYSQIVNDFQKGDIAEGYSVSREKKESFPLTVTSAQKNPTAFYLCASSIDLRQEETQYFGPGTRLLVL.

The V gene is TRBV4-2, the J gene TRBJ2-5; TRBD2 matches at 10 bases. The length of the CDR3 is 16 residues. Germline trimming cut 3 bases from V and 2 bases from J; bases unmatched to any gene: 6. Germline V lookup: CDR1 LGHNA, CDR2 YNFKEQ. The CDR3, as DNA: TGTGCCAGCAGCCAGGGTCCGACTAGCGGGCAAGAGACCCAGTACTTC. This translates into CASSQGPTSGQETQYF.

The chain uses TRBV6-1 and TRBJ2-3, with D possibly TRBD1 on 6 matching bases. The CDR3 totals 14 residues. V lost 7 bases and J lost 1, with 12 bases in between. Germline assignment: CDR1 MNHNS and CDR2 SASEGT. Written as DNA, the CDR3 is TGTGCCAGCACGAGGACAGCTCGCACAGATACGCAGTATTTT. Its protein product is CASTRTARTDTQYF.

The CDR3 reads CSVEEGGGLRGEQFF. In DNA, the CDR3 is TGCAGCGTTGAAGAGGGGGGGGGTTTAAGGGGTGAGCAGTTCTTC. The V and J genes are TRBV29-1 and TRBJ2-1, with 7 bases matching TRBD2. The CDR3 runs 15 residues. Germline-derived CDR1 and CDR2 are SQVTM and ANQGSEA. J gave up 9 bases and V 0 bases, and 11 bases lay outside the gene matches.

J is TRBJ1-1 and V is TRBV27, with a possible D match to TRBD1 (5 bases). The V gene lost 2 bases and the J gene lost 3 bases, with 16 bases spanning the gap. This CDR3 has 16 amino acids. Germline V CDR1 and CDR2: MNHEY, SMNVEV (reference sequence). CDR3 sequence: CASSLRGGLMDTEAFF. In DNA, the CDR3 is TGTGCCAGCAGTTTACGTGGGGGGTTGATGGACACTGAAGCTTTCTTT.

The chain employs TRBV18 and TRBJ1-2, with 8 positions matching TRBD1. J was trimmed by 7 bases and V by 4 bases; bases with no gene match: 8. CDR3 length equals 14 residues. Germline V CDR1 and CDR2: KGHSH, LQKENI. As DNA, the CDR3 is TGTGCCAGCTCACAGGACAGGGAGGAAGGTGGCTACACCTTC. Encoded protein: CASSQDREEGGYTF. Together with reference TRBV18 and TRBJ1-2, the CDR3 gives the full variable domain: NAGVMQNPRHLVRRRGQEARLRCSPMKGHSHVYWYRQLPEEGLKFMVYLQKENIIDESGMPKERFSAEFPKEGPSILRIQQVVRGDSAAYFCASSQDREEGGYTFGSGTRLTVV.

As DNA, the CDR3 is TGTGCCAGCAGTGGAGAGGGTGGGGCCTACAATGAGCAGTTCTTC. It encodes CASSGEGGAYNEQFF. The chain links TRBV2 to TRBJ2-1, with D maybe TRBD2 (5 bases). CDR1 is SNHLY, CDR2 FYNNEI, per germline. CDR3 size: 15 residues. V was trimmed by 4 bases and J by 2 bases, leaving 12 bases between them. The full variable domain, with the rest looked up from reference TRBV2 and TRBJ2-1, is EPEVTQTPSHQVTQMGQEVILRCVPISNHLYFYWYRQILGQKVEFLVSFYNNEISEKSEIFDDQFSVERPDGSNFTLKIRSTKLEDSAMYFCASSGEGGAYNEQFFGPGTRLTVL.

In this sample, this clone turned up once. This chain links TRBV7-2 with TRBJ2-1, with TRBD1 as a possible D gene (7 bases). V shed 1 base and J shed 2 bases, with 12 bases lying between them. Per the germline V gene, CDR1 is SGHTA and CDR2 is FQGNSA. There are 16 residues in the CDR3. The chain's CDR3 is CASSLGGTATYNEQFF. The CDR3 coding sequence is TGTGCCAGCAGCTTAGGCGGGACAGCCACCTACAATGAGCAGTTCTTC.

The chain recombines TRBV11-2 with TRBJ1-1, with D hard to call. The CDR3 has 16 residues. Trimming removed 1 base at V and 0 bases at J, with 12 bases between. Looked up from germline, CDR1 is SGHAT and CDR2 is FQNNGV. The CDR3 reads CASSLAGDYVNTEAFF. DNA of the CDR3: TGTGCCAGCAGCTTAGCCGGGGATTACGTGAACACTGAAGCTTTCTTT.

This sequence joins TRBV5-4 and TRBJ2-7; a possible D gene is TRBD1 (6 bases). Trimming took off 2 bases at V and 0 bases at J, with 12 bases between the two ends. This CDR3 region has 15 residues. Germline CDR1 is SGHNT and CDR2 is YYREEE (reference sequence). The CDR3 loop is CASSLPGTPSYEQYF. The CDR3 region has the DNA TGTGCCAGCAGCTTACCTGGGACACCCTCCTACGAGCAGTACTTC.

The chain uses TRBV7-6 and TRBJ2-7; 7 bases are shared with TRBD2. The CDR3 extends over 18 amino acids. Germline V gives CDR1 SGHVS, CDR2 FNYEAQ. J gave up 4 bases and V 2 bases, and 17 bases lay outside the gene matches. CDR3 sequence reads: CASSLNRRGRAFKYEQYF. The CDR3 DNA reads as TGTGCCAGCAGCTTAAACAGGCGGGGGAGGGCCTTCAAGTACGAGCAGTACTTC.

This rearrangement joins TRBV30 to TRBJ2-4, with TRBD2 matching over 9 bases. Germline-derived CDR1 and CDR2 are GTSNPN and SVGIG (reference sequence). This CDR3 is 18 amino acids long. The V gene end was trimmed by 0 bases and the J gene end by 3 bases; junction bases not matched to a gene: 12. The CDR3 DNA reads as TGTGCCTGGAGTGTAAGTCTAGCGGGGAGGTGGAGCAAAAACATTCAGTACTTC. It codes for CAWSVSLAGRWSKNIQYF.

V usage is TRBV14 and J usage is TRBJ2-7; 9 nucleotides line up with TRBD1. The CDR3 contains 13 residues. With 4 bases clipped from V and 6 bases from J, the junction kept 4 bases outside the gene matches. The germline gives CDR1 SGHDN, CDR2 FVKESK. CDR3 sequence (DNA): TGTGCCAGCAGCCGGACAGGGGTTCCCGAGCAGTACTTC. Translating it yields CASSRTGVPEQYF. The whole variable domain, filled in from reference TRBV14 and TRBJ2-7, reads EAGVTQFPSHSVIEKGQTVTLRCDPISGHDNLYWYRRVMGKEIKFLLHFVKESKQDESGMPNNRFLAERTGGTYSTLKVQPAELEDSGVYFCASSRTGVPEQYFGPGTRLTVT.